Given below is one TCR beta chain in context. The data originate from a study of technical replicates of blood from several donors. TCRdb's copy holds only in-frame clones and misses some; the assay was immunoSEQ multiplex PCR. This table holds 75,000 to 100,000 clones, 95% found once. The CDR3 consists of 12 residues. Looked up from germline, CDR1 is SQVTM and CDR2 is ANQGSEA. The ends were cut back, 5 bases at V and 0 bases at J, with 6 bases in the middle. The source material was T cells isolated from PBMCs. The gene calls are TRBV29-1 and TRBJ2-3; D is uncertain. This TCR derives from a human donor in good health. This chain's CDR3 is CSVLVSTDTQYF. The CDR3 DNA sequence: TGCAGCGTTCTAGTCAGCACAGATACGCAGTATTTT.